These 10 T cell receptor beta chains share one sample of origin, sequenced in a study of blood T cell repertoires in COVID-19. Profiling relied on immunoSEQ multiplex PCR, and the TCRdb table lists in-frame clones only, not all of them. This table has some 90,000 clones, 82% appearing once. Sequencing used peripheral blood. The receptors here all came from an older man with active or convalescent COVID-19.

This clone was detected ten times or more. The rearrangement joins TRBV11-2 to TRBJ2-7, with D tentatively TRBD1 (6 bases). The CDR3 is made up of 15 amino acids. Per the germline V gene, CDR1 is SGHAT and CDR2 is FQNNGV. V was trimmed by 1 base and J by 3 bases, leaving 13 bases between them. The CDR3 spells CASSLAGQLGYEQYF. The CDR3 bases are TGTGCCAGCAGCTTAGCCGGACAGTTAGGCTACGAGCAGTACTTC.

This rearrangement joins TRBV7-9 to TRBJ2-1, with no clear D. Germline V CDR1 and CDR2: SEHNR, FQNEAQ (reference sequence). The CDR3 covers 14 residues. Trimming left V 8 bases short and J 15 bases short, with 26 bases between. In DNA form, the CDR3 reads TGTGCCAGCTTACGCGGCCCGCGAAACCCCACGGTGTTCTTC. Its protein product is CASLRGPRNPTVFF.

This chain links TRBV4-1 with TRBJ1-6, with D unclear. This CDR3 region has 14 residues. The V gene lost 0 bases and the J gene lost 9 bases, with 9 bases spanning the gap. In germline, CDR1 is MGHRA, CDR2 YSYEKL. CDR3 region: CASSQERAVSPLHF. In DNA form, the CDR3 reads TGCGCCAGCAGCCAAGAGCGGGCAGTTTCACCCCTCCACTTT.

This chain links TRBV27 with TRBJ2-7, with a possible D match to TRBD1 (6 bases). Per the germline V gene, CDR1 is MNHEY and CDR2 is SMNVEV (reference sequence). Between the trimmed V and J ends, which lost 3 bases and 9 bases, there was a span of 15 bases. The CDR3 is made up of 13 amino acids. CDR3 loop: CASSFGDTQRQYF. CDR3 bases: TGTGCCAGCAGTTTCGGGGACACCCAGAGGCAGTACTTC.

The V and J genes are TRBV5-1 and TRBJ1-1; D is unresolved. Trimming left V 2 bases short and J 1 base short, with 6 bases between. The CDR3 is made up of 13 amino acids. The germline gives CDR1 SGHRS, CDR2 YFSETQ. The CDR3 spells CASSLQTNTEAFF. The CDR3 coding sequence is TGCGCCAGCAGCTTACAGACGAACACTGAAGCTTTCTTT.

The CDR3 DNA reads TGTGCCAGCAGCTTATTCGACCCTCCCCGAGGTGAGCAGTTCTTC. This gives the protein CASSLFDPPRGEQFF. The V call is TRBV11-3, the J call TRBJ2-1; D remains unclear. The germline V gene has CDR1 SGHNT and CDR2 YENEEA. The CDR3 is 15 amino acids. The V and J ends lost 2 bases and 9 bases respectively, with 17 bases between them.

The chain uses TRBV7-3 and TRBJ2-2; 14 nucleotides agree with TRBD2. The ends lost 0 bases at V and 5 bases at J; junction bases unmatched: 2. The CDR3 is 17 residues long. Germline CDR1 and CDR2: SGHTA and FQGTGA. In DNA, the CDR3 is TGTGCCAGCAGCTTAACAGGACTAGCGGGGGGTACCGGGGAGCTGTTTTTT. Its translation: CASSLTGLAGGTGELFF.

This clone was seen more than once but under ten times. J is TRBJ2-2 and V is TRBV5-4; tentative D call: TRBD2 (5 bases). Germline V gene lookup returns CDR1 SGHNT and CDR2 YYREEE (reference sequence). V was shortened by 0 bases and J by 6 bases, with 15 bases between the two germline ends. The CDR3 spans 16 residues. The CDR3 spells CASSLEASLLSGELFF. The CDR3, as DNA: TGTGCCAGCAGCTTGGAGGCTAGCCTACTATCCGGGGAGCTGTTTTTT.

The V and J genes are TRBV4-3 and TRBJ2-7, with 9 bases identical to TRBD1. V shed 0 bases and J 5 bases; nucleotides not matched to a gene: 5. From germline, CDR1 is LGHNA and CDR2 YSLEER. The CDR3 sequence is 15 residues long. The CDR3 DNA reads as TGCGCCAGCAGCCAAGAGGACAGGGGAAGGAACGAGCAGTACTTC. This codes for CASSQEDRGRNEQYF.

This sequence joins TRBV10-3 and TRBJ1-2; 7 bases fit TRBD1. V lost 4 bases, J lost 4 bases, and 0 bases stayed unmatched. Germline loops: CDR1 ENHRY, CDR2 SYGVKD. There are 12 residues in the CDR3. CDR3 sequence (DNA): TGTGCCATCAGTGGGGACAGCTATGGCTACACCTTC. Its protein product is CAISGDSYGYTF.